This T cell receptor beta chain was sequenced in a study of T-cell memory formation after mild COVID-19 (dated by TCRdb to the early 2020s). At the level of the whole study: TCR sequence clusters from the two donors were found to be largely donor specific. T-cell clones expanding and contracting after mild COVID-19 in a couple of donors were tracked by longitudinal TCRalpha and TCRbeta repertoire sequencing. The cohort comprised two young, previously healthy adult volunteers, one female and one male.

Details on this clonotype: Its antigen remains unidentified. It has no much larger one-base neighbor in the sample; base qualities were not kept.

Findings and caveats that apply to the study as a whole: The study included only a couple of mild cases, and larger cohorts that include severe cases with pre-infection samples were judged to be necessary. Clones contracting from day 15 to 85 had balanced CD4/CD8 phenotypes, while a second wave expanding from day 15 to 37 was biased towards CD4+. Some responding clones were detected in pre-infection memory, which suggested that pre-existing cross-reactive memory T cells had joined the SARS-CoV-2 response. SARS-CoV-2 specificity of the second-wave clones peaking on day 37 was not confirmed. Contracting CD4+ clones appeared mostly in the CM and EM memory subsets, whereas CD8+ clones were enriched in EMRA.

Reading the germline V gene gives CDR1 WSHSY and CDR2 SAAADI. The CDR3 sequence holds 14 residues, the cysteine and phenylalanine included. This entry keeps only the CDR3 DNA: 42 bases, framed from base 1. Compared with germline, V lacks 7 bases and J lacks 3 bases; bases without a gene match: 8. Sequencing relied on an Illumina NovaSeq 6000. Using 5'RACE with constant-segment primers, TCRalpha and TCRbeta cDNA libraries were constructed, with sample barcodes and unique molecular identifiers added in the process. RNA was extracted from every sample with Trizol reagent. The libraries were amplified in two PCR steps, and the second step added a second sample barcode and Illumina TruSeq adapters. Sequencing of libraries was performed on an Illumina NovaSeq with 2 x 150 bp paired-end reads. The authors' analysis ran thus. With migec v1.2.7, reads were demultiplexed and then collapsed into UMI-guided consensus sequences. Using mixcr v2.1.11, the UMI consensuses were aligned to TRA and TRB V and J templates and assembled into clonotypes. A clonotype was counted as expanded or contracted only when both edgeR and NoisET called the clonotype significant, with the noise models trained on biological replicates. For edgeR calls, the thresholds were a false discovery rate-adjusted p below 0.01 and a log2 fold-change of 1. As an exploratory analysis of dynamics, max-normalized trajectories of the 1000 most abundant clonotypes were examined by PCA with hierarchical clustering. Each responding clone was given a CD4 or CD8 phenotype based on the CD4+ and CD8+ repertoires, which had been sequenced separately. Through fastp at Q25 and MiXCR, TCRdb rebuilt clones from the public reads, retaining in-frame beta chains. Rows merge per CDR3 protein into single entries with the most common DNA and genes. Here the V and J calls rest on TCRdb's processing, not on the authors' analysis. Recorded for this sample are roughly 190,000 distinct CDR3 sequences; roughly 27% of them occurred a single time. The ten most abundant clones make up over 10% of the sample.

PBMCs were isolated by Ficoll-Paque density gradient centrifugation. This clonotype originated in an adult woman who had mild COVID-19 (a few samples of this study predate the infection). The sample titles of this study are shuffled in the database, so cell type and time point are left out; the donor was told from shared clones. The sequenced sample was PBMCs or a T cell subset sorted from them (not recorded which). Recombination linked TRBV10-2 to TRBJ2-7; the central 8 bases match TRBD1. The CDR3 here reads CASKIPGQGYEQYF. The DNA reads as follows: TGCGCCAGCAAGATCCCCGGACAGGGCTACGAGCAGTACTTC.